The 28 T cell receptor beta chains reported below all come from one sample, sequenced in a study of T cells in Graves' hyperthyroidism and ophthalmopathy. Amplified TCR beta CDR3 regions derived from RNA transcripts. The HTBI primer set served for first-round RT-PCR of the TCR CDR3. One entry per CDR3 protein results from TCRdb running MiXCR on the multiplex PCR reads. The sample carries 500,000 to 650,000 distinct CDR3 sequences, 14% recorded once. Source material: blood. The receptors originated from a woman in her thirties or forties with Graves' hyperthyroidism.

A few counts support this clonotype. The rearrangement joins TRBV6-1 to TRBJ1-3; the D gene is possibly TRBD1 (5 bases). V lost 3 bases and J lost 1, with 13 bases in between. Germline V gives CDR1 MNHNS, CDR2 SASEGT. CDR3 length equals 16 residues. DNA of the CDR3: TGTGCCAGCAGTGAGGGACCCCCCGCTTCTGGAAACACCATATATTTT. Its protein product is CASSEGPPASGNTIYF.

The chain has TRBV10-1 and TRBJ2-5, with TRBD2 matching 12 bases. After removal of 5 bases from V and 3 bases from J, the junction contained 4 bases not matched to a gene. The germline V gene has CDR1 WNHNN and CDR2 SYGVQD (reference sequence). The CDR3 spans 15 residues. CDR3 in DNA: TGCGCCAGCAGTCAAAGGACTAGCGGGAAAGAGACCCAGTACTTC. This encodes CASSQRTSGKETQYF.

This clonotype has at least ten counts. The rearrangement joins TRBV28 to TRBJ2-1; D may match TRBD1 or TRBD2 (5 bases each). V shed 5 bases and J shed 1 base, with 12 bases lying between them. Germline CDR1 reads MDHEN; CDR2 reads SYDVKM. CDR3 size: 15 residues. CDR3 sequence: CASSGTALSYNEQFF. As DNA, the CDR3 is TGTGCCAGCAGTGGGACGGCCCTTTCCTACAATGAGCAGTTCTTC.

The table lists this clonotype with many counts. CDR3 in amino acids: CASSLRRADTQYF. The CDR3 DNA sequence: TGTGCCAGCAGCCTGCGGCGCGCAGATACGCAGTATTTT. V and J are TRBV28 and TRBJ2-3; D call uncertain. Trimming took 6 bases from V and 4 from J, leaving 11 bases between them. Germline V gives CDR1 MDHEN, CDR2 SYDVKM. CDR3 length: 13 residues.

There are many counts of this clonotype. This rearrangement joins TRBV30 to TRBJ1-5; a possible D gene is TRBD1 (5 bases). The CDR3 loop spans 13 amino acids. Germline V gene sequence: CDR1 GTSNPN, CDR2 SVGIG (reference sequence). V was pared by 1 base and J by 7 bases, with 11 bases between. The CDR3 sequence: CAWSGGGGQPQHF. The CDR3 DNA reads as TGTGCCTGGAGTGGGGGGGGAGGCCAGCCCCAGCATTTT.

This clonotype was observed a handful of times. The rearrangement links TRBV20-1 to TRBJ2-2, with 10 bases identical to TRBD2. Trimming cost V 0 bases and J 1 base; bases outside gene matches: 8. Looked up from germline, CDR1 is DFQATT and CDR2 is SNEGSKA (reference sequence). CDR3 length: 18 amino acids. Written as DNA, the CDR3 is TGCAGTGCTAGAGATTTAACTAGCGGGATCTTGAACACCGGGGAGCTGTTTTTT. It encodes CSARDLTSGILNTGELFF.

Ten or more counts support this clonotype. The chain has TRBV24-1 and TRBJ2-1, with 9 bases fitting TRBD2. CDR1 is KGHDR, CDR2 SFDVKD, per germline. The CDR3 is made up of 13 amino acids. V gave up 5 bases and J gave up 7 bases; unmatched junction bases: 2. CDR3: CATSVAGGNEQFF. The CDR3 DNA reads TGTGCCACCAGTGTTGCGGGGGGGAATGAGCAGTTCTTC.

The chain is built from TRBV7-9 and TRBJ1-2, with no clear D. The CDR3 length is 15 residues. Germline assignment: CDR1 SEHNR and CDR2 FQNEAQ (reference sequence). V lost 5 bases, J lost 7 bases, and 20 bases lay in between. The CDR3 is CASSPREVRNIGYTF. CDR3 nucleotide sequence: TGTGCCAGCAGCCCGCGGGAGGTGCGAAACATTGGCTACACCTTC.

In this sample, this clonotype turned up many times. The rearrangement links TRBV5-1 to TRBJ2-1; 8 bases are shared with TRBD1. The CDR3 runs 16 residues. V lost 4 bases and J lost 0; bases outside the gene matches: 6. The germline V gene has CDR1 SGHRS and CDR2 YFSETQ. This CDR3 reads CASSPGDRNSYNEQFF. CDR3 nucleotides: TGCGCCAGCAGCCCAGGGGACAGGAACTCCTACAATGAGCAGTTCTTC.

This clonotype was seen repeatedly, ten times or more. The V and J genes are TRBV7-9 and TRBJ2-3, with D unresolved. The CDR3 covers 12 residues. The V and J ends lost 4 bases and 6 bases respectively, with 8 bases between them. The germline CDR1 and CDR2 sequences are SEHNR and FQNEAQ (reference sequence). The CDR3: CASSSPVDTQYF. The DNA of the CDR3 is TGTGCCAGCAGCTCCCCCGTGGATACGCAGTATTTT.

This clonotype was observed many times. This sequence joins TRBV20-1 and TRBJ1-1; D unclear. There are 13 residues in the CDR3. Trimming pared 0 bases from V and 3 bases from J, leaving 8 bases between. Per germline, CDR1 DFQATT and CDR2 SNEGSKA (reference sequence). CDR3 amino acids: CSAREGVDTEAFF. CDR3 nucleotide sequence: TGCAGTGCTAGAGAGGGTGTGGACACTGAAGCTTTCTTT.

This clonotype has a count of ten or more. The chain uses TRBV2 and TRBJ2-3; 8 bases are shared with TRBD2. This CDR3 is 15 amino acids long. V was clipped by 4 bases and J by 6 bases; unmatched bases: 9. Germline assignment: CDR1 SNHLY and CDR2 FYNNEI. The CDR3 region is CASSVPGGQGDTQYF. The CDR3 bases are TGTGCCAGCAGTGTGCCGGGAGGGCAAGGGGATACGCAGTATTTT.

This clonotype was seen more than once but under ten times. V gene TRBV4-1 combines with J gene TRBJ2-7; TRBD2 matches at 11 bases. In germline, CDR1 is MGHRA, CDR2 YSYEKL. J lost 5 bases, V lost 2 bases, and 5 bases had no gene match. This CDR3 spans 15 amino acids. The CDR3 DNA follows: TGCGCCAGCAGCCAAACTAGCGGGAGTTCCGACGAGCAGTACTTC. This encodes CASSQTSGSSDEQYF.

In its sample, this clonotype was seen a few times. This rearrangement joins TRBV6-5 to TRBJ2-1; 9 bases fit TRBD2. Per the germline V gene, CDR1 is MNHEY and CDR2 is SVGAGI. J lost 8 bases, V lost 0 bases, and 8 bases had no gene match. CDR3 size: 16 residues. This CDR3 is CASSYSKEAGGDEQFF. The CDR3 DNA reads TGTGCCAGCAGTTACTCGAAAGAGGCGGGAGGGGATGAGCAGTTCTTC.

The CDR3 here is CASSQPIPGTSAYNEQFF. The CDR3 DNA is TGCGCCAGCAGCCAACCCATCCCCGGGACTAGCGCATACAATGAGCAGTTCTTC. The rearrangement links TRBV4-1 to TRBJ2-1, with TRBD2 matching 10 bases. This CDR3 contains 18 residues. V trimming: 2 bases; J trimming: 4 bases; junction bases outside the gene matches: 11. Germline CDR1 is MGHRA and CDR2 is YSYEKL.

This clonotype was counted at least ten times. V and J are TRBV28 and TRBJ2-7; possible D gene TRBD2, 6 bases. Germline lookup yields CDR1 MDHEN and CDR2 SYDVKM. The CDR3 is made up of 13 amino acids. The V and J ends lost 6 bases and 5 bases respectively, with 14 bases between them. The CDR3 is CASREGLRNEQYF. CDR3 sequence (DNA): TGTGCCAGCAGGGAGGGACTGAGAAACGAGCAGTACTTC.

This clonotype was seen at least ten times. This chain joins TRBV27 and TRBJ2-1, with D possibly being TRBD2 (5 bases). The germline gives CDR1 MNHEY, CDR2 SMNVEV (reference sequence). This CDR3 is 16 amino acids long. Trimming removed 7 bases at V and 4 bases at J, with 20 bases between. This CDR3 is CASTPTRGSGYNEQFF. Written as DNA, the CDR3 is TGTGCCAGCACCCCCACTCGCGGGTCTGGATACAATGAGCAGTTCTTC.

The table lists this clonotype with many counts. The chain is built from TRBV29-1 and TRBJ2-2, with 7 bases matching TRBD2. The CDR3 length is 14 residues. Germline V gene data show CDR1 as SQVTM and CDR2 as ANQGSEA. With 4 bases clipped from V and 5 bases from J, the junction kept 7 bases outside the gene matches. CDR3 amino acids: CSVVPGRGTGELFF. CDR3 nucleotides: TGCAGCGTTGTGCCAGGGAGGGGAACCGGGGAGCTGTTTTTT.

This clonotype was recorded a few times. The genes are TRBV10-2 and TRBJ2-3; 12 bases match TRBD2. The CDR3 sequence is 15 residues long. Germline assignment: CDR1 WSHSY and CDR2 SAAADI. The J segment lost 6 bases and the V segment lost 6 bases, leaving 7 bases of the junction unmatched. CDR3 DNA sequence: TGCGCCAGCAGGGGACTAGCGGGCGCCCAGGATACGCAGTATTTT. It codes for CASRGLAGAQDTQYF.

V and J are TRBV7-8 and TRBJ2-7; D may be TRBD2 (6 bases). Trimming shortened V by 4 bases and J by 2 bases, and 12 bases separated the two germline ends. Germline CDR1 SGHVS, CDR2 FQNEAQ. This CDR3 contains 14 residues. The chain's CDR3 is CASSSGLPPYEQYF. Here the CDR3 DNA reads TGTGCCAGCAGCTCGGGACTGCCCCCCTACGAGCAGTACTTC.

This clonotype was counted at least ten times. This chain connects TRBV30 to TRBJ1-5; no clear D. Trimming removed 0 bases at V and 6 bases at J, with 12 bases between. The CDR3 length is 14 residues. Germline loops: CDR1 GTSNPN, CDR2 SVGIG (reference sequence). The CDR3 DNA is TGTGCCTGGAGTGTCTCTACACATCGTCAGCCCCAGCATTTT. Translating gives CAWSVSTHRQPQHF.

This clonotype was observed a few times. The CDR3 is CASSIGQGVTYEQYF. The CDR3 nucleotides are TGTGCCAGCAGCATAGGACAGGGGGTAACCTACGAGCAGTACTTC. The chain couples TRBV9 to TRBJ2-7; 10 positions match TRBD1. Per the germline V gene, CDR1 is SGDLS and CDR2 is YYNGEE. Germline trimming cut 4 bases from V and 2 bases from J; bases unmatched to any gene: 6. The CDR3 runs to 15 residues. The full variable domain, its missing parts supplied by reference TRBV9 and TRBJ2-7, is DSGVTQTPKHLITATGQRVTLRCSPRSGDLSVYWYQQSLDQGLQFLIQYYNGEERAKGNILERFSAQQFPDLHSELNLSSLELGDSALYFCASSIGQGVTYEQYFGPGTRLTVT.

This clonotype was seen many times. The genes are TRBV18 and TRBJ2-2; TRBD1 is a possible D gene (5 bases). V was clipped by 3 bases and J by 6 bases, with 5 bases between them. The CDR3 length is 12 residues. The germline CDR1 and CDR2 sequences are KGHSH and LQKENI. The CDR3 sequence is CASSPRAGELFF. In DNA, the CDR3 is TGTGCCAGCTCACCCAGGGCCGGGGAGCTGTTTTTT.

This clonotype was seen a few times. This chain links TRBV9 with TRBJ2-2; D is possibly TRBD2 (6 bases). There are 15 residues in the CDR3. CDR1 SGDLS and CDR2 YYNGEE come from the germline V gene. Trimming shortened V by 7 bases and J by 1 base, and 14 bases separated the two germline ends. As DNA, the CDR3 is TGTGCCAGCGGGATCGCGGGGAAGAACACCGGGGAGCTGTTTTTT. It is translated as CASGIAGKNTGELFF.

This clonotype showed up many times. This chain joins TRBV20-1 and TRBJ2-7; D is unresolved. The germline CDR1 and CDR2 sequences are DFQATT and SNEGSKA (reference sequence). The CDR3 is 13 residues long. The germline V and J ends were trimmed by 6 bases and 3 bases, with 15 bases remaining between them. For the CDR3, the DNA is TGCAGTGCCGAAGCCCCGGGCGGCTACGAGCAGTACTTC. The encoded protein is CSAEAPGGYEQYF.

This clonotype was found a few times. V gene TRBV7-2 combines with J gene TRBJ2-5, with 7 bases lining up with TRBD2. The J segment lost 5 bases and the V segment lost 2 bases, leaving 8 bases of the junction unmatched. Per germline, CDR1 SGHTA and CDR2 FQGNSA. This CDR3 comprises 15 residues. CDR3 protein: CASSLTAGEVETQYF. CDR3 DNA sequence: TGTGCCAGCAGCTTAACGGCGGGAGAGGTGGAGACCCAGTACTTC.

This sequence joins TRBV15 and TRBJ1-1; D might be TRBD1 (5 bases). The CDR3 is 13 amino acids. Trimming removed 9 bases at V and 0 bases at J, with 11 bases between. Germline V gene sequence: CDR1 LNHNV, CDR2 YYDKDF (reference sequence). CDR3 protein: CATRDSLNTEAFF. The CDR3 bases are TGTGCCACGAGGGACTCTCTGAACACTGAAGCTTTCTTT.

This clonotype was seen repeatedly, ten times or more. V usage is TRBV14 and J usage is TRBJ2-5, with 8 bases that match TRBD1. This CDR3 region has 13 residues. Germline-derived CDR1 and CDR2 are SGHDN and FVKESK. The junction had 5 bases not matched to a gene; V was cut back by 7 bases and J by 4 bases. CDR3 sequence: CASKGQVGETQYF. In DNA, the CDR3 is TGTGCCAGCAAGGGACAGGTTGGAGAGACCCAGTACTTC.